This TCR beta chain was obtained from a study of cytomegalovirus exposure and HLA in healthy donors. Whole-study results and caveats: Near-uniform donor sequencing depth was presumed by presence/absence analyses. The study had only CMV serostatus as immune exposure information. The study put some 150 TCR beta chains on its list as cytomegalovirus-associated.

CDR1 and CDR2 from the germline V gene are MNHEY and SMNVEV (reference sequence). Between the trimmed V and J ends, which lost 7 bases and 0 bases, there was a span of 9 bases. CDR3 length equals 13 residues. Primers included in the PCR were 60 Vbeta and 13 Jbeta primers. As handled by the study authors: The count from a later analysis was some 81 million unique TCR beta chains, about 9.9 million of them shared. Sequenced by immunoSEQ multiplex PCR; TCRdb stores in-frame clones only, minus some. V and J calls plus clone size are reproduced from that table; the DNA served to infer D and trimming. This sample yields about 200,000 clones, of which more than 9.5% are seen a single time; 7.8% belongs to the top ten. This clone came up a few times. Its target is unknown.

Sequenced sample: PBMCs. The rearrangement uses TRBV27 and TRBJ1-1, with D unclear. This receptor was obtained from a man between 50 and 59 years old in good health and CMV-seropositive. The CDR3 protein is CASKTTMNTEAFF. CDR3 sequence (DNA): TGTGCCAGCAAGACAACCATGAACACTGAAGCTTTCTTT.